This T cell receptor (beta chain) derives from a study of shared clonotypes between healthy human individuals. As for the study in general: Samples came from a couple of female and a few male donors aged 18 to 49.

Profiled with immunoSEQ multiplex PCR; TCRdb holds only in-frame clones, not every one. The sample yields around 1 million clones, 76% seen once. Regarding this clone: An end of the junction does not agree with germline; a read error may underlie this.

Germline loops: CDR1 SSHAT, CDR2 FNYEAQ (reference sequence). This CDR3 spans 16 amino acids. This chain links TRBV7-7 with TRBJ1-5, with TRBD1 as a possible D gene (5 bases). This receptor was taken from a man between 18 and 29 years old in good health. The sequencing sample was made of memory CD4+ T cells sorted from blood. Subset specified: CD45RA-negative fraction. The CDR3 is CASSPSRGRGNQPQHF. The DNA for the CDR3 is TGTGCTAGCAGCCCCTCGAGGGGAAGAGGCAATCAGCCCCAGCATTTT.